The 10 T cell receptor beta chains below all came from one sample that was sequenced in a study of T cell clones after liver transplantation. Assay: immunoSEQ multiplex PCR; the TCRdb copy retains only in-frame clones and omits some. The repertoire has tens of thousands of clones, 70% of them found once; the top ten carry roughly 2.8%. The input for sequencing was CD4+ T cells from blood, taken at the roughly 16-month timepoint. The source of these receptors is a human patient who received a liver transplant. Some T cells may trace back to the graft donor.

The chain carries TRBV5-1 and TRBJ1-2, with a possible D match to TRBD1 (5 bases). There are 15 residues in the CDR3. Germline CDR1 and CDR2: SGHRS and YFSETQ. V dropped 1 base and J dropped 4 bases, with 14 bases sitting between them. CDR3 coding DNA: TGCGCCAGCAGCTTGTCGAGGGGACCTGGCTATGGCTACACCTTC. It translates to CASSLSRGPGYGYTF.

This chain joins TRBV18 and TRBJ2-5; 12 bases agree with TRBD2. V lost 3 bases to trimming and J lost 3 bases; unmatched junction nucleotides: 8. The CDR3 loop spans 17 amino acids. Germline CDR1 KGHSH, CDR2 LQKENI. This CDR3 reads CASSPRDLAGGKETQYF. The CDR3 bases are TGTGCCAGCTCACCGAGGGATCTAGCGGGAGGGAAAGAGACCCAGTACTTC. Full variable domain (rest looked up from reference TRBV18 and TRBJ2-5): NAGVMQNPRHLVRRRGQEARLRCSPMKGHSHVYWYRQLPEEGLKFMVYLQKENIIDESGMPKERFSAEFPKEGPSILRIQQVVRGDSAAYFCASSPRDLAGGKETQYFGPGTRLLVL.

The CDR3 coding sequence is TGCGCCAGCGGAACGGACAGGGGAAACACTGAAGCTTTCTTT. Translating it yields CASGTDRGNTEAFF. V gene TRBV5-1 combines with J gene TRBJ1-1; 9 positions agree with TRBD1. The CDR3 covers 14 residues. Trimming cost V 7 bases and J 2 bases; bases outside gene matches: 6. Germline V gene lookup returns CDR1 SGHRS and CDR2 YFSETQ.

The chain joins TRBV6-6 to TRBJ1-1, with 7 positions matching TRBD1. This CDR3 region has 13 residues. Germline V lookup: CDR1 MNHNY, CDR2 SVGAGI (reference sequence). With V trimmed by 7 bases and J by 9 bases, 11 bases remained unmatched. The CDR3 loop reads CASNDRVSLKAFF. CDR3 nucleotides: TGTGCCAGCAACGACAGGGTTTCCCTTAAAGCTTTCTTT.

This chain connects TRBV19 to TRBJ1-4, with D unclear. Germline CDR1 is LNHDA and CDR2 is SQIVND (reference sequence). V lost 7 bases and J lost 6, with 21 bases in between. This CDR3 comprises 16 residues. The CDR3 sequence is CASNGGRAIGYEKLFF. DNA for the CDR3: TGTGCCAGTAACGGCGGACGGGCGATTGGGTATGAAAAACTGTTTTTT.

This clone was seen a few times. CDR3 protein: CASSALSYEQYV. The CDR3 DNA reads TGTGCCAGCAGCGCCTTATCCTACGAGCAGTACGTC. This sequence joins TRBV6-4 and TRBJ2-7; D ambiguous. The CDR3 runs to 12 residues. Looked up from germline, CDR1 is MRHNA and CDR2 is SNTAGT. The germline V and J ends were trimmed by 6 bases and 1 base, with 7 bases remaining between them.

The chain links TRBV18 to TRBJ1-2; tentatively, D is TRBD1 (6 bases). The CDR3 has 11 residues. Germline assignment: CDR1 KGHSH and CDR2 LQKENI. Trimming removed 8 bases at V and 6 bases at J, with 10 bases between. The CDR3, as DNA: TGTGCCAGCCACCCAGGGGATGGCTACACCTTC. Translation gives CASHPGDGYTF.

The CDR3 sequence: CASSYPGQRAYTF. CDR3 bases: TGTGCCAGCAGTTACCCGGGACAGCGGGCCTACACCTTC. The rearrangement links TRBV6-6 to TRBJ1-2, with 7 bases identical to TRBD1. The CDR3 totals 13 residues. The ends lost 2 bases at V and 10 bases at J; junction bases unmatched: 7. From germline, CDR1 is MNHNY and CDR2 SVGAGI (reference sequence).

CDR3 amino acids: CASSEGGSSSYEQYF. CDR3 DNA: TGTGCCAGCAGTGAAGGGGGTTCTAGCTCCTACGAGCAGTACTTC. The chain combines TRBV2 with TRBJ2-7, with D uncertain. Trimming removed 1 base from V and 0 bases from J, with 10 bases in between. The CDR3 extends over 15 amino acids. Per germline, CDR1 SNHLY and CDR2 FYNNEI.

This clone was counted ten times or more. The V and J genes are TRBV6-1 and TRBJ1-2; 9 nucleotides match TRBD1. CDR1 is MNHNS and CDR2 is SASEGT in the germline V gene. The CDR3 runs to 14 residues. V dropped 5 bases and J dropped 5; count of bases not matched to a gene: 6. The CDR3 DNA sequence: TGTGCCAGCAGTTTATCGACAGGGGGATATGGCTACACCTTC. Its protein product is CASSLSTGGYGYTF.